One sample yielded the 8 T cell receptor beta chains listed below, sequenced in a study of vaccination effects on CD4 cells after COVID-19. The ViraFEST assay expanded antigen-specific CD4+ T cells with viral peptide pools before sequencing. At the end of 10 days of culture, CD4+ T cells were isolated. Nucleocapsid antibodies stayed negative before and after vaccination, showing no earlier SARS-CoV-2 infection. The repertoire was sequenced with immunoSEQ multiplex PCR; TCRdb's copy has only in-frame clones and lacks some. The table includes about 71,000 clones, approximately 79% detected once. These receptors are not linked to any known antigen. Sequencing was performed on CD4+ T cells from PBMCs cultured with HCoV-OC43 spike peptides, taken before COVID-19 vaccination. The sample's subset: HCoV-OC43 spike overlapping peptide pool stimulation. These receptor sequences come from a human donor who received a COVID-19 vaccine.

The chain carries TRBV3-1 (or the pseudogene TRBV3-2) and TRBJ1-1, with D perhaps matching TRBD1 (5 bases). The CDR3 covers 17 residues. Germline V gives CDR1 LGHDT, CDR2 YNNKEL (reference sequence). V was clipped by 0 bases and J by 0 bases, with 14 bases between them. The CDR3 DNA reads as TGTGCCAGCAGCCAAGATACAAGGGGACGGATGAACACTGAAGCTTTCTTT. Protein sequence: CASSQDTRGRMNTEAFF.

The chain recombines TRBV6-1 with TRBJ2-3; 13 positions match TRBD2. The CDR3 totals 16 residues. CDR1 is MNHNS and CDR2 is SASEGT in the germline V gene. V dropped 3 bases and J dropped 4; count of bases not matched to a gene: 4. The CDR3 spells CASSDRTSGGADTQYF. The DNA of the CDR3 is TGTGCCAGCAGTGACAGGACTAGCGGGGGTGCAGATACGCAGTATTTT.

CDR3 sequence: CASSPGDSINYNEQFF. For the CDR3, the DNA is TGCGCCAGCAGCCCAGGGGACAGTATCAACTACAATGAGCAGTTCTTC. The chain uses TRBV5-1 and TRBJ2-1; 7 nucleotides agree with TRBD1. The germline V gene encodes CDR1 SGHRS and CDR2 YFSETQ. The CDR3 spans 16 residues. V dropped 4 bases and J dropped 3; count of bases not matched to a gene: 10. The variable domain in full, completed from reference TRBV5-1 and TRBJ2-1, reads KAGVTQTPRYLIKTRGQQVTLSCSPISGHRSVSWYQQTPGQGLQFLFEYFSETQRNKGNFPGRFSGRQFSNSRSEMNVSTLELGDSALYLCASSPGDSINYNEQFFGPGTRLTVL.

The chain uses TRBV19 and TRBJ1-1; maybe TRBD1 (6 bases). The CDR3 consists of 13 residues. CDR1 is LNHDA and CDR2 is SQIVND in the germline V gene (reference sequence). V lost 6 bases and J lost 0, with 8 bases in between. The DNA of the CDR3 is TGTGCCAGTAGGACAGGCCTGAACACTGAAGCTTTCTTT. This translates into CASRTGLNTEAFF.

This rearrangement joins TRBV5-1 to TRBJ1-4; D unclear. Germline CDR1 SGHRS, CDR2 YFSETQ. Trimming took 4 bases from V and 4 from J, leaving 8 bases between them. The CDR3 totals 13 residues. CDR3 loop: CASSRGDNEKLFF. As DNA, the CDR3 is TGCGCCAGCAGCCGGGGTGATAATGAAAAACTGTTTTTT.

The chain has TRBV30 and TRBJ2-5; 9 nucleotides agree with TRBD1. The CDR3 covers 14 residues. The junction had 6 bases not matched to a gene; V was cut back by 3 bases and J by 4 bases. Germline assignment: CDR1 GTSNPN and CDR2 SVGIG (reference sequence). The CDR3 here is CAWRGTGRGETQYF. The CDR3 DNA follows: TGTGCCTGGAGAGGGACAGGGCGCGGAGAGACCCAGTACTTC. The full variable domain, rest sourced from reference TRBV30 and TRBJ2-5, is SQTIHQWPATLVQPVGSPLSLECTVEGTSNPNLYWYRQAAGRGLQLLFYSVGIGQISSEVPQNLSASRPQDRQFILSSKKLLLSDSGFYLCAWRGTGRGETQYFGPGTRLLVL.

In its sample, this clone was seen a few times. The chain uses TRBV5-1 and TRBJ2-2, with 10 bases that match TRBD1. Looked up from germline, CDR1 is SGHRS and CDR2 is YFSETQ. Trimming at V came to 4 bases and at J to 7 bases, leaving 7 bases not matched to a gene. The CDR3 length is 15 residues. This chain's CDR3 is CASSPGTGAYGELFF. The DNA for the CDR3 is TGCGCCAGCAGCCCGGGGACAGGGGCCTACGGGGAGCTGTTTTTT. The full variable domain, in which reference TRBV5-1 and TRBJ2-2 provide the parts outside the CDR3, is KAGVTQTPRYLIKTRGQQVTLSCSPISGHRSVSWYQQTPGQGLQFLFEYFSETQRNKGNFPGRFSGRQFSNSRSEMNVSTLELGDSALYLCASSPGTGAYGELFFGEGSRLTVL.

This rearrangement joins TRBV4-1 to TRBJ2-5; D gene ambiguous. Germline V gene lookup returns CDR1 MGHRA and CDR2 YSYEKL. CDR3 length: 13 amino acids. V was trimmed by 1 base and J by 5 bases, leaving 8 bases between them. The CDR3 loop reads CASSQVRLETQYF. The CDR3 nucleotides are TGCGCCAGCAGCCAAGTTCGCTTGGAGACCCAGTACTTC.